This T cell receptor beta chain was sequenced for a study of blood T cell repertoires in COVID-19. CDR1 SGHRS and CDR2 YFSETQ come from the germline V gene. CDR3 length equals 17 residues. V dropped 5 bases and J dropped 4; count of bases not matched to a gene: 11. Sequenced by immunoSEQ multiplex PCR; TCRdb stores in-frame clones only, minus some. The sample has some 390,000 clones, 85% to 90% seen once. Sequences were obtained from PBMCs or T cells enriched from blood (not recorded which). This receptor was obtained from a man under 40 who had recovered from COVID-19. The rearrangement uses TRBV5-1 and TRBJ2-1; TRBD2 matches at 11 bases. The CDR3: CASSSLAGGPPYNEQFF. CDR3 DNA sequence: TGCGCCAGCAGTTCGTTAGCGGGAGGGCCTCCTTACAATGAGCAGTTCTTC.